Below are 30 T cell receptor beta chains sequenced from a single sample in a study of T cell repertoires in cytomegalovirus infection. TCRdb reanalysed the reads using MiXCR and keeps one entry per CDR3 protein. This table has nearly 650,000 distinct CDR3 sequences, about 24% appearing once. Input material: CD8+ T cells from PBMCs. The receptors were sampled from a human donor in good health (CMV status not recorded). Some clones in this sample may be carry-over from other donors' samples.

This clonotype was seen many times. Compared with germline, one end of the junction differs, possibly owing to a read error. This sequence joins TRBV7-9 and TRBJ2-3, with D perhaps matching TRBD1 (7 bases). CDR1 is SEHNR and CDR2 is FQNEAQ in the germline V gene (reference sequence). CDR3 length: 15 residues. CDR3 in DNA: TGTGCCAGCAGTTTAGACAGGGAGGTGACAGATACGCAGTATTTT. Protein sequence: CASSLDREVTDTQYF.

The sample holds many counts of this clonotype. The rearrangement links TRBV7-9 to TRBJ1-2; D call uncertain. V was cut by 8 bases and J by 4 bases, with 20 bases left in between. Looked up from germline, CDR1 is SEHNR and CDR2 is FQNEAQ (reference sequence). This CDR3 has 15 amino acids. This CDR3 is CASERPLNRGYGYTF. The CDR3 DNA follows: TGTGCCAGCGAACGACCCCTCAATCGGGGCTATGGCTACACCTTC.

This rearrangement joins TRBV29-1 to TRBJ1-2; D perhaps matches TRBD1 (5 bases). Germline CDR1 SQVTM, CDR2 ANQGSEA. V lost 0 bases and J 5 bases, leaving 16 bases between the germline ends. The CDR3 has 15 residues. The CDR3 nucleotides read TGCAGCGTTGAAGATTGGAGGGGTAGGGGTTATGGCTACACCTTC. It encodes CSVEDWRGRGYGYTF.

CDR3 sequence (DNA): TGTGCCAGCAGCTTATTTGGGCAGAGGGACACCGGGGAGCTGTTTTTT. This sequence encodes CASSLFGQRDTGELFF. The V and J genes are TRBV7-3 and TRBJ2-2; perhaps TRBD2 as D (5 bases). The length of the CDR3 is 16 residues. V dropped 2 bases and J dropped 3 bases, with 13 bases sitting between them. Germline CDR1 and CDR2: SGHTA and FQGTGA.

This clonotype was counted only a few times. The chain uses TRBV7-9 and TRBJ1-5; perhaps TRBD1 as D (5 bases). Germline V gene lookup returns CDR1 SEHNR and CDR2 FQNEAQ (reference sequence). The CDR3 covers 15 residues. Trimming cost V 3 bases and J 5 bases, with 14 bases left between them. DNA of the CDR3: TGTGCCAGCAGCTTTGGGACCAGGAGGGATCAGCCCCAGCATTTT. It translates to CASSFGTRRDQPQHF.

The DNA for the CDR3 is TGCAGTGCTACATCACAGGGGGCGCGCCCCTCTGGAAACACCATATATTTT. Protein: CSATSQGARPSGNTIYF. This chain links TRBV20-1 with TRBJ1-3; 9 bases map to TRBD1. V dropped 4 bases and J dropped 0; count of bases not matched to a gene: 10. In germline, CDR1 is DFQATT, CDR2 SNEGSKA (reference sequence). The length of the CDR3 is 17 residues.

This chain connects TRBV14 to TRBJ2-3; D is unclear. Trimming removed 0 bases at V and 7 bases at J, with 17 bases between. Germline CDR1 SGHDN, CDR2 FVKESK. The CDR3 has 16 residues. The CDR3: CASSQDFPQTENTQYF. CDR3 nucleotide sequence: TGTGCCAGCAGCCAAGATTTCCCTCAAACTGAGAATACGCAGTATTTT.

This clonotype showed up just a few times. V is TRBV12-3 or TRBV12-4 and J is TRBJ2-1; 9 bases fit TRBD1. The J segment lost 2 bases and the V segment lost 5 bases, leaving 4 bases of the junction unmatched. The CDR3 is 15 amino acids. The CDR3 DNA reads as TGTGCCAGCAGTACTACAGGGGGCACCTACAATGAGCAGTTCTTC. This encodes CASSTTGGTYNEQFF.

This clonotype has more than one count but fewer than ten. The chain joins TRBV6-5 to TRBJ1-2, with D maybe TRBD1 (5 bases). This CDR3 comprises 13 residues. Trimming stripped 4 bases from V and 8 bases from J, with 14 bases between. Germline lookup yields CDR1 MNHEY and CDR2 SVGAGI. The CDR3 DNA reads as TGTGCCAGCAGTTGGGCGAGGGGTTGGGGCTACACCTTC. This sequence encodes CASSWARGWGYTF.

This clonotype was counted many times. The chain combines TRBV7-3 with TRBJ1-1; a weak D match, TRBD1 (5 bases). Trimming cost V 6 bases and J 8 bases, with 16 bases left between them. The V gene's germline CDR1 is SGHTA and CDR2 FQGTGA. This CDR3 comprises 13 residues. CDR3 in amino acids: CASSSLTAGEAFF. The CDR3 nucleotides are TGTGCCAGCAGTTCACTTACTGCAGGGGAAGCTTTCTTT.

This clonotype appeared a single time. The chain links TRBV4-3 to TRBJ2-2; D ambiguous. The CDR3 covers 16 residues. Germline loops: CDR1 LGHNA, CDR2 YSLEER. V gave up 0 bases and J gave up 4 bases, with 12 bases separating them. The CDR3 DNA reads as TGCGCCAGCAGCCAAGATCCCTCTCCGGGCACCGGGGAGCTGTTTTTT. Residues: CASSQDPSPGTGELFF.

A few counts support this clonotype. The chain has TRBV23-1 and TRBJ1-6, with D tentatively TRBD1 (6 bases). TRBV23-1 is sorted into the ORF group, with uncertain function. V lost 3 bases to trimming and J lost 0 bases, with 15 bases between them. This CDR3 spans 18 amino acids. Here the CDR3 DNA reads TGCGCCAGCAGTCACCAGGGACACGCGAGCTCCTATAATTCACCCCTCCACTTT. This codes for CASSHQGHASSYNSPLHF.

This clonotype turned up a few times. V and J are TRBV7-9 and TRBJ2-2, with unresolved D. CDR3 length: 15 residues. V shed 1 base and J shed 2 bases, with 8 bases lying between them. Per germline, CDR1 SEHNR and CDR2 FQNEAQ (reference sequence). In DNA form, the CDR3 reads TGTGCCAGCAGCTTAGTGGCAGCCAACACCGGGGAGCTGTTTTTT. Amino acid sequence: CASSLVAANTGELFF.

The chain employs TRBV5-6 and TRBJ2-7; D is ambiguous. Germline V CDR1 and CDR2: SGHDT, YYEEEE. Trimming took off 3 bases at V and 2 bases at J, with 12 bases between the two ends. The CDR3 is made up of 14 amino acids. The chain's CDR3 is CASSSGRPAYEQYF. In DNA, the CDR3 is TGTGCCAGCAGCTCGGGTAGGCCGGCCTACGAGCAGTACTTC.

The chain is built from TRBV4-3 and TRBJ1-1; TRBD1 matches 8 bases. Germline V gene sequence: CDR1 LGHNA, CDR2 YSLEER. This CDR3 contains 13 residues. V lost 1 base to trimming and J lost 7 bases; unmatched junction nucleotides: 2. In DNA form, the CDR3 reads TGCGCCAGCAGCCAAGCGGACAGGGTTGAAGCTTTCTTT. Translated: CASSQADRVEAFF.

This clonotype was observed a handful of times. The chain combines TRBV7-9 with TRBJ2-2; D may correspond to TRBD1 or TRBD2 (5 bases each). The CDR3 length is 14 residues. Trimming stripped 5 bases from V and 13 bases from J, with 20 bases between. CDR1 and CDR2 from the germline V gene are SEHNR and FQNEAQ (reference sequence). CDR3 amino acids: CASSPPGTLRLLFF. CDR3 nucleotide sequence: TGTGCCAGCAGCCCCCCCGGGACCCTTAGGCTGCTGTTTTTT.

This clonotype was seen only once. The V gene is TRBV29-1, the J gene TRBJ2-7; 9 positions agree with TRBD1. V lost 4 bases to trimming and J lost 6 bases; unmatched junction nucleotides: 10. Germline CDR1 is SQVTM and CDR2 is ANQGSEA. The CDR3 sequence is 14 residues long. This CDR3 is CSVGSLDRGPEQYF. DNA for the CDR3: TGCAGCGTTGGGAGCCTGGACAGGGGTCCCGAGCAGTACTTC.

This clonotype was counted only a few times. The chain links TRBV25-1 to TRBJ2-5; TRBD1 is a possible D gene (8 bases). V lost 8 bases, J lost 0 bases, and 16 bases lay in between. The germline V gene encodes CDR1 MGHDK and CDR2 SYGVNS. The CDR3 is 15 residues long. This chain's CDR3 is CASEQQGGYQETQYF. CDR3 sequence (DNA): TGTGCCAGCGAGCAACAGGGGGGGTACCAAGAGACCCAGTACTTC.

Ten or more counts support this clonotype. The genes are TRBV6-5 and TRBJ2-7; D unresolved. CDR1 MNHEY and CDR2 SVGAGI come from the germline V gene. This CDR3 is built from 17 residues. Trimming took off 4 bases at V and 4 bases at J, with 23 bases between the two ends. The CDR3 reads CASSSNYGSLVVYEQYF. Written as DNA, the CDR3 is TGTGCCAGCAGTTCCAACTACGGTTCGTTGGTAGTTTACGAGCAGTACTTC.

The V and J genes are TRBV5-1 and TRBJ2-7; D is ambiguous. CDR1 is SGHRS, CDR2 YFSETQ, per germline. This CDR3 is 15 amino acids long. V was pared by 0 bases and J by 3 bases, with 13 bases between. For the CDR3, the DNA is TGCGCCAGCAGCTTGGGAAAATTTACCCTCTACGAGCAGTACTTC. Its translation: CASSLGKFTLYEQYF.

This clonotype was detected many times. The chain couples TRBV28 to TRBJ1-1; possibly TRBD1 for D (6 bases). V lost 4 bases and J lost 0, with 21 bases in between. There are 18 residues in the CDR3. The germline V gene encodes CDR1 MDHEN and CDR2 SYDVKM. The CDR3 region has the DNA TGTGCCAGCAGTTCCCCCTACCACAGGGTGGATTTGAACACTGAAGCTTTCTTT. It specifies CASSSPYHRVDLNTEAFF.

The chain carries TRBV25-1 and TRBJ1-3, with no clear D. The ends were cut back, 4 bases at V and 4 bases at J, with 14 bases in the middle. The CDR3 runs 15 residues. The germline gives CDR1 MGHDK, CDR2 SYGVNS. CDR3 sequence: CASSGASELGNTIYF. CDR3 sequence (DNA): TGTGCCAGCAGTGGGGCATCTGAACTCGGAAACACCATATATTTT.

In this sample, this clonotype turned up many times. The chain employs TRBV6-5 and TRBJ2-7; 7 nucleotides match TRBD2. The CDR3 consists of 14 residues. CDR1 and CDR2 (germline): MNHEY, SVGAGI. The trim removed 6 bases at V and 7 bases at J, leaving 12 bases unmatched. The CDR3 sequence: CASSSTPRGVEQYV. CDR3 nucleotide sequence: TGTGCCAGCAGCTCCACCCCACGGGGGGTAGAGCAGTACGTC.

The CDR3 reads CASSVTGQGMPYNEQFF. CDR3 coding DNA: TGTGCCAGCAGTGTCACCGGACAGGGTATGCCCTACAATGAGCAGTTCTTC. V is TRBV6-4 and J is TRBJ2-1; 8 bases are a match to TRBD1. This CDR3 has 17 residues. Germline trimming cut 4 bases from V and 2 bases from J; bases unmatched to any gene: 10. The germline V gene encodes CDR1 MRHNA and CDR2 SNTAGT.

This clonotype was seen at least ten times. The chain's CDR3 is CASSSGHLNTGELFF. The CDR3 region has the DNA TGTGCCAGCAGCTCGGGACACCTGAACACCGGGGAGCTGTTTTTT. The rearrangement uses TRBV7-6 and TRBJ2-2; D is possibly TRBD1 (6 bases). The CDR3 covers 15 residues. Per the germline V gene, CDR1 is SGHVS and CDR2 is FNYEAQ. Trimming removed 4 bases at V and 1 base at J, with 10 bases between.

The table lists this clonotype with many counts. The V and J genes are TRBV7-2 and TRBJ2-1; possibly TRBD2 for D (5 bases). V lost 1 base, J lost 1 base, and 11 bases lay in between. Germline V gene sequence: CDR1 SGHTA, CDR2 FQGNSA. The CDR3 is made up of 16 amino acids. In nucleotides, the CDR3 is TGTGCCAGCAGCTTAGTTACTAGAAGGTCCTACAATGAGCAGTTCTTC. Protein sequence: CASSLVTRRSYNEQFF. The full variable domain, in which reference TRBV7-2 and TRBJ2-1 provide the parts outside the CDR3, is GAGVSQSPSNKVTEKGKDVELRCDPISGHTALYWYRQSLGQGLEFLIYFQGNSAPDKSGLPSDRFSAERTGGSVSTLTIQRTQQEDSAVYLCASSLVTRRSYNEQFFGPGTRLTVL.

This clonotype has a handful of counts. The chain carries TRBV27 and TRBJ2-2; D unclear. The CDR3 loop spans 14 amino acids. V was shortened by 3 bases and J by 1 base, with 6 bases between the two germline ends. The germline CDR1 and CDR2 sequences are MNHEY and SMNVEV (reference sequence). For the CDR3, the DNA is TGTGCCAGCAGTTTCAGGAAGAACACCGGGGAGCTGTTTTTT. This gives the protein CASSFRKNTGELFF.

V usage is TRBV28 and J usage is TRBJ1-1; the D is unclear. Trimming took off 2 bases at V and 5 bases at J, with 12 bases between the two ends. This CDR3 is 14 amino acids long. Per germline, CDR1 MDHEN and CDR2 SYDVKM. DNA of the CDR3: TGTGCCAGCAGTTTAATCAGGAGAGGGACTGAAGCTTTCTTT. This encodes CASSLIRRGTEAFF.

In its sample, this clonotype was seen once. This rearrangement joins TRBV29-1 to TRBJ2-7; D is perhaps TRBD1 (5 bases). V gave up 4 bases and J gave up 2 bases, with 15 bases separating them. The CDR3 is 14 residues long. Germline CDR1 and CDR2: SQVTM and ANQGSEA. The DNA for the CDR3 is TGCAGCGTTGTAGTTTTAGGGGTCACCTACGAGCAGTACGTC. It translates to CSVVVLGVTYEQYV.

This clonotype has a handful of counts. The V call is TRBV12-3 or TRBV12-4, the J call TRBJ2-2, with D possibly being TRBD2 (5 bases). Trimming stripped 5 bases from V and 0 bases from J, with 16 bases between. This CDR3 contains 17 residues. CDR3 bases: TGTGCCAGCAGTCCGCCCTTTCGGGGTCCGAACACCGGGGAGCTGTTTTTT. It encodes CASSPPFRGPNTGELFF.